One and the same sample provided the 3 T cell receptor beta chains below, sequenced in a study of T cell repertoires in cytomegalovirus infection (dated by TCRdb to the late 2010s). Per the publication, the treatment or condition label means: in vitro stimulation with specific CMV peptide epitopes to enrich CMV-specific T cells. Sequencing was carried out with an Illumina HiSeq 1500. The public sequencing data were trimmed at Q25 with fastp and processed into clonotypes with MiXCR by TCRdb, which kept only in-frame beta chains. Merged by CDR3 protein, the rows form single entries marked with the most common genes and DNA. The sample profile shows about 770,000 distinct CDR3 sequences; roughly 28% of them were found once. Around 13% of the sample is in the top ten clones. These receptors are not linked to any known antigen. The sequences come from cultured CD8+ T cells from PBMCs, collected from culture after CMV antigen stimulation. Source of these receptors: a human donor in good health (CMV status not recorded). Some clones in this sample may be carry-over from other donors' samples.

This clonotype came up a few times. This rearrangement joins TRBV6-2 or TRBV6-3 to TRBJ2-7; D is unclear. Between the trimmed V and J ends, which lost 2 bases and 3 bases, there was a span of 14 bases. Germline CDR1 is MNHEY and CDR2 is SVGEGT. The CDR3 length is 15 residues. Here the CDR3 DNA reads TGTGCCAGCAGTTACACCCTGGCCGTGATCTACGAGCAGTACGTC. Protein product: CASSYTLAVIYEQYV.

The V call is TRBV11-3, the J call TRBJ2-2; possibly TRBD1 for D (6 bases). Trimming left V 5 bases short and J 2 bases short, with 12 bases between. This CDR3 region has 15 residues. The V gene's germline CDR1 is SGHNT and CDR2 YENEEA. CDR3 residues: CASSQRDKNTGELFF. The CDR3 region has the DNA TGTGCCAGCAGCCAGAGGGACAAAAACACCGGGGAGCTGTTTTTT.

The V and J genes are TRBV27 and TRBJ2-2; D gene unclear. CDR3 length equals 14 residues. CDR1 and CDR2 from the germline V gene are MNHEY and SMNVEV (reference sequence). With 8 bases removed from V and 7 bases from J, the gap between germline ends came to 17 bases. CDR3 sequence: CASGLVIWGGELFF. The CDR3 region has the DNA TGTGCCAGCGGTCTAGTAATCTGGGGCGGGGAGCTGTTTTTT.